This paragraph reports one TCR beta chain. The antigen it binds to is not known. No much larger clonotype is one base removed from it; base qualities were not supplied. The sample originates from a study of blood T cell repertoires in COVID-19 (dated by TCRdb to the early 2020s). Regarding the research as a whole: The collaborator samples originated in the United States, Italy and Spain and spanned the acute and convalescent phases of COVID-19. The samples were drawn from the first 160 participants of the ongoing ImmuneRACE study and from over a thousand subjects provided by 6 global collaborators. The sample metadata nearly always contained a de-identified subject ID, COVID-19 status, age in years and sex. The repertoires were released in a freely available public database meant as a resource for research on the immune response to SARS-CoV-2. The prospective study material was composed of cDNA or gDNA derived from T cells, B-cell-depleted T cells, or PBMCs. Where available, HLA class I and class II types were taken from metadata supplied by the sample provider and were not determined by assay-based typing. Deeply sampled blood TCRbeta repertoires from subjects exposed to, actively infected with, or recovered from COVID-19 were included in the dataset.

The CDR3, from cysteine to phenylalanine, totals 19 residues. CDR3 DNA only is kept here, 57 bases in frame from base 1. Relative to germline, V is missing 5 bases and J is missing 7 bases, with 20 bases of the junction outside any gene match. The germline V gene sets CDR1 to MGHRA and CDR2 to YSYEKL. TCRbeta CDR3 regions were amplified from genomic DNA using the immunoSEQ Assay, a bias-controlled multiplex PCR. From the authors' description of their analysis: The number of nucleated cells in each sample was estimated from the amplification of reference gene primers within the assay. Sequence reads were collapsed and filtered to measure the absolute abundance of every unique TCRbeta CDR3 rearrangement. For each sample, productive Simpson clonality was calculated as the square root of Simpson's diversity index across productive rearrangements. The clones in this table, taken by TCRdb from immuneACCESS, are in-frame only. Not every clone is retained; where verified, under half of the shortfall comes from an unresolved V gene, and the cause of the rest is unknown. The DNA gave D and trimming, while V, J and clone size come from that table. The sample records some 420,000 clones, around 91% of which are singletons. The ten largest make up 0.9% to 1.2% of the sample.

Participants in the prospective study were aged about 18 to 95 years, lived in some 24 United States geographic areas, and enrolled through a virtual design. In the prospective study, cohorts were assigned on the basis of participant-reported clinical history obtained from a screening survey and a study questionnaire. ImmuneRACE Cohort 3 recovered participants were defined by two consecutive negative NP/OP PCR tests, healthcare professional clearance, or symptom resolution. Mobile phlebotomists in the prospective study collected whole blood, serum and a nasopharyngeal or oropharyngeal swab from every participant. Over an approximately two-month period, participants in the prospective study had the option of providing additional blood draws and questionnaires. Before DNA extraction, prospective study blood samples were shipped either frozen or at room temperature. Study-wide findings and limitations: How much clinical and demographic metadata was included differed by source and by participant, and the metadata was provided uncurated.

The sample taken for sequencing was PBMCs or T cells enriched from blood (not recorded which). This receptor was obtained from a man younger than 40 who had recovered from COVID-19. Recombination linked TRBV4-1 to TRBJ1-4; 9 central nucleotides agree with TRBD1. The bases are TGCGCCAGCAGCATTTCCCGGGACAGGGAAAGGAATGCTCTTGAAAAACTGTTTTTT. It translates to CASSISRDRERNALEKLFF.